This TCR beta chain was identified during a study of CD8 T cells in Susac syndrome (dated by TCRdb to between 2017 and 2020). For the wider study: Whether CD8+ T cell activation and differentiation in Susac syndrome was antigen driven was tested using repertoire sequencing.

High-throughput TCR beta sequencing profiled peripheral blood CD8+ and CD4+ T cells from healthy donors, Susac syndrome patients and multiple sclerosis patients. The multiple sclerosis controls were treatment-naive patients whose relapsing-remitting disease, either stable or active, fulfilled the revised McDonald criteria. Bulk CD8+ and CD4+ T cells were purified magnetically by negative isolation, whereas CD8+ TEMRA cells were enriched by FACS. Blood was drawn into EDTA tubes, processed within 24 hours, and PBMCs were isolated by density gradient centrifugation. PBMCs intended for TCR sequencing were frozen in liquid nitrogen and were later thawed in a 37 degrees C water bath. The sorted or isolated CD4+, CD8+ and CD8+ TEMRA cells had a purity of 90% or higher. What the work shows at the level of the full study, not this receptor alone: The study acknowledged that relatively few individuals were included in the TCR sequencing and HLA analysis.

Concerning this clonotype itself: The target of this receptor is not known. No per-base quality is available; no much larger clone lies one base away.

RNA was extracted using the RNeasy kit, and about 0.45 to 1 ug of the RNA was reverse transcribed with random hexamers. TCR beta CDR3 regions were amplified with the immunoSEQ multiplex PCR assay covering 54 Vbeta and 13 Jbeta segments. Bias from PCR amplification was corrected by using a synthetic template baseline for primer optimization and for computational correction. The study's processing was this. Reads were assigned to V, D and J genes according to IMGT and analyzed in immunoSEQ Analyzer, with only productive sequences retained. Clonality was computed as one minus Shannon entropy normalized by log2 of the number of productive unique sequences. Public and private clones were assessed among the 100 most prevalent clones of each patient and control. Clones were defined as Susac-specific when absent from the healthy and MS cohorts, from 1052 published viral clones and from other ImmuneACCESS disease sequences. TCRdb reprocessing: public reads trimmed at Q25 with fastp, clones called with MiXCR, in-frame beta chains kept. Entries that share a CDR3 protein sequence are merged under the most common genes and DNA. The V and J calls here are based on TCRdb, not the publication. This sample lists 150,000 or so distinct CDR3 sequences; roughly 94% were detected once. 0.085% to 0.095% of the sample is taken by the ten largest.

The CDR3 covers 15 residues, taking in both the cysteine and the phenylalanine. The read is trimmed to its CDR3 DNA, 45 bases read in frame from base 1. V ends up 4 bases short and J 1 base short, with an unmatched junction base count of 3. Per the germline V gene, SGHRS is the CDR1 and YFSETQ is the CDR2. The sample comprised CD4+ T cells from PBMCs. The clonotype originates from a human donor with multiple sclerosis. Rearrangement joined TRBV5-1 to TRBJ2-2; the junction holds 8 bases that match TRBD1. The CDR3 corresponds to CASSAGQENTGELFF. In nucleotides, the sequence is TGCGCCAGCAGCGCGGGACAGGAGAACACCGGGGAGCTGTTTTTT.